The 29 T cell receptor beta chains listed next were all sequenced from one sample in a study of cytomegalovirus exposure and HLA in healthy donors. 13 Jbeta primers and 60 Vbeta primers were used for the PCR. Only in-frame clones appear in the TCRdb table, and some are missing; sequencing was by immunoSEQ multiplex PCR. The sample carries 150,000 to 200,000 clones, around 80% recorded once. The sample comprised PBMCs. The source of these receptors is a woman aged 25-40 years in good health and CMV-seropositive.

V usage is TRBV6-5 and J usage is TRBJ2-3, with D perhaps TRBD2 (6 bases). The ends were cut back, 4 bases at V and 8 bases at J, with 16 bases in the middle. Germline V gene lookup returns CDR1 MNHEY and CDR2 SVGAGI. The CDR3 length is 14 residues. CDR3 in DNA: TGTGCCAGCAGTTGGGGGAGACTAGGAGGTACGCAGTATTTT. Translating it yields CASSWGRLGGTQYF.

The chain recombines TRBV4-3 with TRBJ2-1; D not certain. Trimming cost V 0 bases and J 0 bases, with 12 bases left between them. The germline gives CDR1 LGHNA, CDR2 YSLEER. This CDR3 is 17 amino acids long. The DNA of the CDR3 is TGCGCCAGCAGCCAAGATCGGTTCGGTAACTCCTACAATGAGCAGTTCTTC. Translation: CASSQDRFGNSYNEQFF.

This clone appeared once. The chain combines TRBV6-5 with TRBJ1-2, with unresolved D. The CDR3 extends over 12 amino acids. Per the germline V gene, CDR1 is MNHEY and CDR2 is SVGAGI. V lost 1 base and J lost 7, with 7 bases in between. The chain's CDR3 is CASSYWGAGYTF. CDR3 in DNA: TGTGCCAGCAGTTACTGGGGAGCTGGCTACACCTTC.

The V call is TRBV10-2, the J call TRBJ1-4, with D unclear. CDR1 is WSHSY, CDR2 SAAADI, per germline. The V end was cut by 5 bases, the J end by 0 bases, with 7 bases between. The CDR3 covers 14 residues. CDR3 sequence: CASSYQATNEKLFF. The CDR3 nucleotides read TGCGCCAGCAGTTACCAGGCAACTAATGAAAAACTGTTTTTT.

In DNA, the CDR3 is TGTGCCAGCAGTTTAATGGGGGGGGAGGCTCAGCCCCAGCATTTT. Its translation: CASSLMGGEAQPQHF. The chain is built from TRBV27 and TRBJ1-5; D possibly corresponds to TRBD1 (5 bases). V lost 2 bases to trimming and J lost 6 bases, with 14 bases between them. Germline values: CDR1 MNHEY, CDR2 SMNVEV (reference sequence). The CDR3 covers 15 residues.

The rearrangement uses TRBV19 and TRBJ1-2, with D tentatively TRBD1 (5 bases). The V and J ends lost 6 bases and 5 bases respectively, with 19 bases between them. This CDR3 contains 15 residues. Germline V lookup: CDR1 LNHDA, CDR2 SQIVND (reference sequence). The CDR3 protein is CASSLTARTPYGYTF. As DNA, the CDR3 is TGTGCCAGTAGCCTGACAGCGAGAACTCCTTATGGCTACACCTTC.

The gene calls are TRBV6-5 and TRBJ1-1; TRBD1 might be the D (6 bases). Germline loops: CDR1 MNHEY, CDR2 SVGAGI. Deletions cut 0 bases from V and 2 bases from J, with 10 bases between. This CDR3 region has 15 residues. CDR3 loop: CASSYSMGANTEAFF. The CDR3 coding sequence is TGTGCCAGCAGTTACTCGATGGGGGCTAACACTGAAGCTTTCTTT.

This chain uses TRBV11-2 with TRBJ2-7; D is possibly TRBD2 (5 bases). The CDR3 sequence is 14 residues long. V gave up 1 base and J gave up 0 bases, with 7 bases separating them. Germline V lookup: CDR1 SGHAT, CDR2 FQNNGV. CDR3 DNA: TGTGCCAGCAGCTTAGGAGGGCCCTCCTACGAGCAGTACTTC. This encodes CASSLGGPSYEQYF.

J is TRBJ2-2 and V is TRBV27, with D hard to call. This CDR3 region has 15 residues. Germline lookup yields CDR1 MNHEY and CDR2 SMNVEV (reference sequence). The V end lost 2 bases, the J end lost 2 bases, and 9 bases lay between the germline ends. The CDR3 reads CASSLMQRNTGELFF. CDR3 in DNA: TGTGCCAGCAGTTTAATGCAGCGTAACACCGGGGAGCTGTTTTTT.

The rearrangement links TRBV27 to TRBJ1-2; maybe TRBD1 (6 bases). The germline V gene encodes CDR1 MNHEY and CDR2 SMNVEV (reference sequence). Trimming stripped 5 bases from V and 5 bases from J, with 12 bases between. The CDR3 contains 13 residues. CDR3 region: CASSPQGGYGYTF. Written as DNA, the CDR3 is TGTGCCAGCAGTCCACAGGGTGGGTATGGCTACACCTTC.

V is TRBV7-6 and J is TRBJ2-7, with TRBD1 matching 8 bases. From germline, CDR1 is SGHVS and CDR2 FNYEAQ. The CDR3 is made up of 15 amino acids. Trimming cost V 1 base and J 2 bases; bases outside gene matches: 4. The CDR3 DNA follows: TGTGCCAGCAGCTTAGGCCGGGGACAGGCCTACGAGCAGTACTTC. It yields the protein CASSLGRGQAYEQYF.

The chain recombines TRBV28 with TRBJ2-1; 11 bases are a match to TRBD1. CDR3 length: 16 amino acids. The germline V gene has CDR1 MDHEN and CDR2 SYDVKM. Germline trimming cut 2 bases from V and 2 bases from J; bases unmatched to any gene: 2. The CDR3, as DNA: TGTGCCAGCAGTTTACAGGACAGGGGGCCCTACAATGAGCAGTTCTTC. Its translation is CASSLQDRGPYNEQFF.

This chain uses TRBV4-1 with TRBJ2-3, with 13 positions matching TRBD2. Germline V gives CDR1 MGHRA, CDR2 YSYEKL. V gave up 4 bases and J gave up 1 base; unmatched junction bases: 8. This CDR3 spans 18 amino acids. Written as DNA, the CDR3 is TGCGCCAGCAGCCCGGGACTAGCGGGGTCCCTCGGCACAGATACGCAGTATTTT. The encoded protein is CASSPGLAGSLGTDTQYF.

This clone has just a few counts. The gene calls are TRBV18 and TRBJ2-7, with 7 bases lining up with TRBD1. Germline CDR1 and CDR2: KGHSH and LQKENI. The CDR3 is 15 amino acids. Trimming removed 6 bases from V and 0 bases from J; junction bases left unmatched: 8. CDR3 DNA: TGTGCCAGCTCTGAAACAGGGGTCAGCTCCTACGAGCAGTACTTC. Its translation: CASSETGVSSYEQYF. The full variable domain, its missing parts supplied by reference TRBV18 and TRBJ2-7, is NAGVMQNPRHLVRRRGQEARLRCSPMKGHSHVYWYRQLPEEGLKFMVYLQKENIIDESGMPKERFSAEFPKEGPSILRIQQVVRGDSAAYFCASSETGVSSYEQYFGPGTRLTVT.

This rearrangement joins TRBV30 to TRBJ2-7; maybe TRBD1 (5 bases). V was clipped by 2 bases and J by 1 base, with 15 bases between them. This CDR3 has 15 amino acids. Looked up from germline, CDR1 is GTSNPN and CDR2 is SVGIG (reference sequence). For the CDR3, the DNA is TGTGCCTGGAGTTCCCCCACAGGACGATCCTACGAGCAGTACTTC. Amino acid sequence: CAWSSPTGRSYEQYF.

The chain links TRBV18 to TRBJ1-3; no firm D call. CDR3 size: 15 residues. The ends were cut back, 5 bases at V and 5 bases at J, with 16 bases in the middle. Germline CDR1 reads KGHSH; CDR2 reads LQKENI. The chain's CDR3 is CASSALNGGRNTIYF. CDR3 sequence (DNA): TGTGCCAGCTCAGCTTTGAATGGAGGCCGAAACACCATATATTTT. Looking up the rest from reference TRBV18 and TRBJ1-3 gives the full variable domain: NAGVMQNPRHLVRRRGQEARLRCSPMKGHSHVYWYRQLPEEGLKFMVYLQKENIIDESGMPKERFSAEFPKEGPSILRIQQVVRGDSAAYFCASSALNGGRNTIYFGEGSWLTVV.

The CDR3 DNA sequence: TGTGCCAGCAGCTCAGGGGGCGCTGCCGGCTACACCTTC. Translation gives CASSSGGAAGYTF. J is TRBJ1-2 and V is TRBV11-2; 8 nucleotides agree with TRBD1. This CDR3 has 13 amino acids. CDR1 and CDR2 (germline): SGHAT, FQNNGV. Trimming cost V 4 bases and J 8 bases; bases outside gene matches: 6.

The V call is TRBV11-2, the J call TRBJ2-5; D remains ambiguous. The CDR3 spans 12 residues. The germline CDR1 and CDR2 sequences are SGHAT and FQNNGV. Trimming left V 5 bases short and J 1 base short, with 5 bases between. DNA for the CDR3: TGTGCCAGCAGCCGCGGCCAAGAGACCCAGTACTTC. It translates to CASSRGQETQYF.

The chain employs TRBV5-4 and TRBJ2-6; 9 bases map to TRBD1. The V gene end was trimmed by 4 bases and the J gene end by 1 base; junction bases not matched to a gene: 6. There are 17 residues in the CDR3. CDR1 SGHNT and CDR2 YYREEE come from the germline V gene (reference sequence). CDR3 DNA sequence: TGTGCCAGCAGCCAAGGACAGGGGAGGTCTGGGGCCAACGTCCTGACTTTC. This gives the protein CASSQGQGRSGANVLTF.

The chain recombines TRBV12-5 with TRBJ2-2; TRBD1 matches 8 bases. From germline, CDR1 is LGHNT and CDR2 FRNRAP. This CDR3 spans 19 amino acids. The CDR3 DNA is TGTGTGCTCATAGAGGCCCAGGGGGCGACATCGGTGAGGACCGGGGAGCTGTTTTTT. Its translation is CVLIEAQGATSVRTGELFF.

V gene TRBV4-3 combines with J gene TRBJ2-7, with TRBD2 as a possible D gene (6 bases). The germline V gene encodes CDR1 LGHNA and CDR2 YSLEER. Trimming removed 0 bases from V and 2 bases from J, with 14 bases in between. This CDR3 comprises 16 residues. In DNA form, the CDR3 reads TGCGCCAGCAGCCAAGATGCAAGCGGGTTACCCTACGAGCAGTACTTC. Translated, it gives CASSQDASGLPYEQYF.

This clone was seen a handful of times. This rearrangement joins TRBV7-8 to TRBJ2-7; 7 bases fit TRBD2. This CDR3 has 13 residues. The V and J ends lost 5 bases and 7 bases, in that order; junction bases with no gene match: 8. The germline CDR1 and CDR2 sequences are SGHVS and FQNEAQ. Written as DNA, the CDR3 is TGTGCCAGCAGCCCCCCTCGGGAGGTAGAGCAGTACTTC. Translation gives CASSPPREVEQYF.

CDR3 in DNA: TGTGCCTGGGGACAGGGCATGAACACTGAAGCTTTCTTT. It encodes CAWGQGMNTEAFF. The chain links TRBV30 to TRBJ1-1, with TRBD1 identical over 8 bases. J was trimmed by 0 bases and V by 5 bases; bases with no gene match: 2. Germline CDR1 is GTSNPN and CDR2 is SVGIG (reference sequence). This CDR3 region has 13 residues.

The rearrangement joins TRBV9 to TRBJ2-3; 9 bases map to TRBD1. V lost 4 bases, J lost 5 bases, and 8 bases stayed unmatched. CDR1 is SGDLS and CDR2 is YYNGEE in the germline V gene. The CDR3 has 15 residues. CDR3 sequence reads: CASSPGQGSIDTQYF. The CDR3 nucleotides read TGTGCCAGCAGCCCGGGACAGGGTAGTATAGATACGCAGTATTTT.

V gene TRBV5-4 combines with J gene TRBJ1-1, with TRBD1 matching 9 bases. The CDR3 has 15 residues. Trimming took 0 bases from V and 5 from J; bases not matched to a gene: 5. Germline lookup yields CDR1 SGHNT and CDR2 YYREEE (reference sequence). DNA for the CDR3: TGTGCCAGCAGCTTGGACAGGGGGCGAGCTACTGAAGCTTTCTTT. Translation gives CASSLDRGRATEAFF.

This chain joins TRBV6-4 and TRBJ2-6, with TRBD1 matching 9 bases. This CDR3 contains 17 residues. Germline values: CDR1 MRHNA, CDR2 SNTAGT. The junction had 11 bases not matched to a gene; V was cut back by 10 bases and J by 1 base. CDR3 coding DNA: TGTGCCACTAATAACAGGGGGCGAAGTTCTGGGGCCAACGTCCTGACTTTC. Its translation is CATNNRGRSSGANVLTF.

The V and J genes are TRBV10-1 and TRBJ2-5, with TRBD2 identical over 13 bases. The CDR3 length is 22 residues. J was trimmed by 5 bases and V by 4 bases; bases with no gene match: 25. The germline CDR1 and CDR2 sequences are WNHNN and SYGVQD (reference sequence). The CDR3 region is CASSGPGILGLAGVSVHETQYF. The CDR3 coding sequence is TGCGCCAGCAGTGGGCCAGGGATTTTAGGACTAGCGGGAGTCTCAGTCCACGAGACCCAGTACTTC.

This clone was recorded a few times. The gene calls are TRBV4-3 and TRBJ2-1; TRBD2 is a possible D gene (6 bases). V lost 0 bases to trimming and J lost 2 bases, with 11 bases between them. The CDR3 has 16 residues. Germline CDR1 and CDR2: LGHNA and YSLEER. The CDR3 is CASSQDRLATYNEQFF. The CDR3 bases are TGCGCCAGCAGCCAAGATAGGCTAGCGACCTACAATGAGCAGTTCTTC.

This clone was picked up a small number of times. The rearrangement uses TRBV29-1 and TRBJ2-3, with 10 bases lining up with TRBD2. The J segment lost 2 bases and the V segment lost 1 base, leaving 3 bases of the junction unmatched. This CDR3 contains 15 residues. Germline assignment: CDR1 SQVTM and CDR2 ANQGSEA. The CDR3 nucleotides read TGCAGCGTTGAAGTAGCGGGGGGAACCACAGATACGCAGTATTTT. This gives the protein CSVEVAGGTTDTQYF.